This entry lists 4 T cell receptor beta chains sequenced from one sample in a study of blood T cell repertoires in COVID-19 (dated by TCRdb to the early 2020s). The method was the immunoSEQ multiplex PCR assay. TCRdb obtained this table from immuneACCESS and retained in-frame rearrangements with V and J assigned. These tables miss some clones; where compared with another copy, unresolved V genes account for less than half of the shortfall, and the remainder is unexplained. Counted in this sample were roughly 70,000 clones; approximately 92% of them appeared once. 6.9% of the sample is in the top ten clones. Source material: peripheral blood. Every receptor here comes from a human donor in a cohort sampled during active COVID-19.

In nucleotides, the CDR3 is TGCAGCGTTGAAGGACAGGGAACCTACAATGAGCAGTTCTTC. Translated, it gives CSVEGQGTYNEQFF. V and J are TRBV29-1 and TRBJ2-1; 7 nucleotides agree with TRBD1. Germline-derived CDR1 and CDR2 are SQVTM and ANQGSEA. V lost 1 base, J lost 2 bases, and 2 bases stayed unmatched. This CDR3 comprises 14 residues.

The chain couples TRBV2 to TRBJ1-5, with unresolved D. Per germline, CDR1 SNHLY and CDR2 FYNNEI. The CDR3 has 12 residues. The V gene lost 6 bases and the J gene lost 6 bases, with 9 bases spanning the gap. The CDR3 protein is CASSPIRQPQHF. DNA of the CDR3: TGTGCCAGCAGCCCTATCCGTCAGCCCCAGCATTTT.

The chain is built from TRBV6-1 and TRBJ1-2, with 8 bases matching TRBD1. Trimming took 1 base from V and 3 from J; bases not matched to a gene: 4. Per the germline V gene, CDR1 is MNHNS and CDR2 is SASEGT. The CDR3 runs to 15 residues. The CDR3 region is CASSEGTGNDYGYTF. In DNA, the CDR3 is TGTGCCAGCAGTGAAGGGACAGGGAACGACTATGGCTACACCTTC.

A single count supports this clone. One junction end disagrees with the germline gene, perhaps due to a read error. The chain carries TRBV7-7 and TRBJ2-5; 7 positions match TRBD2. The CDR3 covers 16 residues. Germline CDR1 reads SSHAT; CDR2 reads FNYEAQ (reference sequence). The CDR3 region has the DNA TGTGCTAGCAACCCCGGAGGGGCTAGCGGAGAAGAGACCCAGTACTTC. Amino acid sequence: CASNPGGASGEETQYF.